Below are 13 T cell receptor beta chains sequenced from a single sample in a study of Ad26.COV2.S vaccination and SARS-CoV-2 variants. Profiling relied on immunoSEQ multiplex PCR, and the TCRdb table lists in-frame clones only, not all of them. Here the sample spans about 680,000 clones, roughly 90% being singletons. Noted treatment: approximately 18 received Ad26.COV2.S at low or high dose, single or two shots; several received placebo; per-sample allocation not given. Collection of samples fell on day 63 after the first vaccine or placebo injection. The sequencing used peripheral blood, collected in a trial of Ad26.COV2.S vaccine versus placebo. The receptors were gathered from a person between 18 and 65 years old who received the Ad26.COV2.S COVID-19 vaccine or a placebo.

The genes are TRBV10-1 and TRBJ1-5; D is undetermined. This CDR3 region has 13 residues. CDR1 is WNHNN, CDR2 SYGVQD, per germline (reference sequence). V lost 4 bases and J 3 bases, leaving 7 bases between the germline ends. For the CDR3, the DNA is TGCGCCAGCAGTGGTCAGTTCAATCAGCCCCAGCATTTT. Residues: CASSGQFNQPQHF.

The chain is built from TRBV11-2 and TRBJ1-2, with TRBD1 matching over 9 bases. With 8 bases clipped from V and 8 bases from J, the junction kept 9 bases outside the gene matches. Germline assignment: CDR1 SGHAT and CDR2 FQNNGV. This CDR3 has 13 amino acids. The DNA of the CDR3 is TGTGCCAGCCACCAGACAGGGGGTAACGGCTACACCTTC. Its protein is CASHQTGGNGYTF.

This clone was seen only once. J is TRBJ2-2 and V is TRBV5-4, with TRBD2 matching 7 bases. There are 16 residues in the CDR3. CDR1 is SGHNT, CDR2 YYREEE, per germline (reference sequence). With V trimmed by 2 bases and J by 5 bases, 9 bases remained unmatched. The CDR3 DNA follows: TGTGCCAGCAGCTTTCCCCCGGGCGGGAGTACCGGGGAGCTGTTTTTT. Translation: CASSFPPGGSTGELFF.

V is TRBV9 and J is TRBJ2-5, with 8 bases that match TRBD2. V shed 0 bases, J shed 5 bases, and the junction held 9 bases outside the gene matches. This CDR3 region has 16 residues. Germline assignment: CDR1 SGDLS and CDR2 YYNGEE. CDR3 in DNA: TGTGCCAGCAGCGTAGATGTCGGGGGGGCTAGTGAGACCCAGTACTTC. This gives the protein CASSVDVGGASETQYF. The whole variable domain, remainder taken from reference TRBV9 and TRBJ2-5, is DSGVTQTPKHLITATGQRVTLRCSPRSGDLSVYWYQQSLDQGLQFLIQYYNGEERAKGNILERFSAQQFPDLHSELNLSSLELGDSALYFCASSVDVGGASETQYFGPGTRLLVL.

V is TRBV27 and J is TRBJ2-3; no definite D call. The V gene's germline CDR1 is MNHEY and CDR2 SMNVEV (reference sequence). V was trimmed by 0 bases and J by 8 bases, leaving 6 bases between them. The CDR3 is 12 residues long. The CDR3 here is CASSLSAGTQYF. The CDR3 DNA sequence: TGTGCCAGCAGTTTATCCGCCGGTACGCAGTATTTT.

V gene TRBV19 combines with J gene TRBJ2-6; D remains ambiguous. V dropped 4 bases and J dropped 5 bases, with 9 bases sitting between them. This CDR3 contains 14 residues. Per germline, CDR1 LNHDA and CDR2 SQIVND (reference sequence). The CDR3 sequence: CASSRVPRANVLTF. The CDR3 DNA reads TGTGCCAGTAGTAGGGTCCCCCGGGCCAACGTCCTGACTTTC. The full variable domain, in which reference TRBV19 and TRBJ2-6 provide the parts outside the CDR3, is DGGITQSPKYLFRKEGQNVTLSCEQNLNHDAMYWYRQDPGQGLRLIYYSQIVNDFQKGDIAEGYSVSREKKESFPLTVTSAQKNPTAFYLCASSRVPRANVLTFGAGSRLTVL.

The rearrangement links TRBV18 to TRBJ2-5; D may be TRBD1 or TRBD2 (7 bases each). This CDR3 has 13 amino acids. Germline CDR1 is KGHSH and CDR2 is LQKENI. V was clipped by 3 bases and J by 7 bases, with 12 bases between them. The CDR3 bases are TGTGCCAGCTCACCGGGACAGCGGGGGACCCAGTACTTC. Protein sequence: CASSPGQRGTQYF.

V and J are TRBV9 and TRBJ2-7; the match to TRBD2 covers 10 bases. This CDR3 has 14 residues. Per germline, CDR1 SGDLS and CDR2 YYNGEE. V lost 0 bases and J lost 3; bases outside the gene matches: 0. CDR3 sequence: CASSVVAGGYEQYF. The CDR3 DNA follows: TGTGCCAGCAGCGTAGTAGCGGGAGGCTACGAGCAGTACTTC.

As regards this clone: This sample includes further DNA sequences coding for the same CDR3. The CDR3 DNA is TGTGCCAGCACTCAACAGCTGAATCAGCCCCAGCATTTT. Translating it yields CASTQQLNQPQHF. The chain combines TRBV12-3 or TRBV12-4 with TRBJ1-5, with unresolved D. This CDR3 is built from 13 residues. The ends were cut back, 7 bases at V and 4 bases at J, with 11 bases in the middle.

The CDR3 here is CASSESGSTQYF. The CDR3 DNA is TGCGCCAGCAGTGAGTCGGGGAGCACGCAGTATTTT. The chain combines TRBV10-1 with TRBJ2-3; a possible D gene is TRBD2 (5 bases). Trimming left V 0 bases short and J 9 bases short, with 7 bases between. Germline V gene sequence: CDR1 WNHNN, CDR2 SYGVQD (reference sequence). This CDR3 spans 12 amino acids.

The chain recombines TRBV28 with TRBJ2-1; D is possibly TRBD2 (5 bases). V shed 4 bases and J shed 5 bases, with 15 bases lying between them. Germline V gives CDR1 MDHEN, CDR2 SYDVKM. The CDR3 loop spans 15 amino acids. CDR3 DNA sequence: TGTGCCAGCAGTTCCCCCGGAGGCCAGGACAATGAGCAGTTCTTC. This encodes CASSSPGGQDNEQFF.

This rearrangement joins TRBV30 to TRBJ2-2, with 9 bases identical to TRBD1. CDR3 length: 14 residues. Looked up from germline, CDR1 is GTSNPN and CDR2 is SVGIG (reference sequence). With 3 bases clipped from V and 5 bases from J, the junction kept 4 bases outside the gene matches. The CDR3 coding sequence is TGTGCCTGGAGAGGGACAGGGCTGACCGGGGAGCTGTTTTTT. Translation: CAWRGTGLTGELFF.

The rearrangement links TRBV9 to TRBJ1-5; possible D gene TRBD1, 5 bases. Germline assignment: CDR1 SGDLS and CDR2 YYNGEE. Trimming took 4 bases from V and 5 from J, leaving 16 bases between them. The CDR3 covers 15 residues. The CDR3 sequence: CASSPTDGEHQPQHF. CDR3 bases: TGTGCCAGCAGCCCGACAGACGGGGAGCATCAGCCCCAGCATTTT.